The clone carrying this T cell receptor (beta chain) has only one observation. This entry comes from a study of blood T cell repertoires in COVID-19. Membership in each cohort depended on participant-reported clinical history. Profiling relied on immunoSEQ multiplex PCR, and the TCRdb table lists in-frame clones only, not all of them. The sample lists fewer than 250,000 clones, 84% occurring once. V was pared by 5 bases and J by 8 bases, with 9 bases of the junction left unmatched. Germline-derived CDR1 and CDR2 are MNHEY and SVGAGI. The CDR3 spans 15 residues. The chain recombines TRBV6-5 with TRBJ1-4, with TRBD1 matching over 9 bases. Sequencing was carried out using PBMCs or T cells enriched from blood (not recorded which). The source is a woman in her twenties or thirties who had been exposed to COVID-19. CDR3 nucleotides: TGTGCCAGCAGTAGAACAACAGGGGGCGGGGAAAAACTGTTTTTT. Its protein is CASSRTTGGGEKLFF.